Below, one T cell receptor (beta chain) is given with its context. The source of the sample is a study of blood T cell repertoires in COVID-19. In the study overall: Samples representing acute and convalescent COVID-19 were sourced from the United States, Italy and Spain. From T cells, B-cell-depleted T cells, or PBMCs came the material, which was cDNA or gDNA.

The CDR3 contains 14 residues. Germline lookup yields CDR1 SGHDN and CDR2 FVKESK. The germline V and J ends were trimmed by 5 bases and 1 base, with 10 bases remaining between them. Original data processing: Amplification from reference gene primers served as the basis for estimated nucleated cell counts. Sequenced by immunoSEQ multiplex PCR; TCRdb stores in-frame clones only, minus some. The V and J calls and clone size are taken from that table; D and trimming were inferred from the DNA. The sample holds over 90,000 clones, roughly 80% seen once. This chain links TRBV14 with TRBJ2-3; weak D call: TRBD2 (5 bases). The TCR originated in a man of 80 years or more with active or convalescent COVID-19. The sequencing input was peripheral blood. CDR3 residues: CASSSGLGTDTQYF. The CDR3 nucleotides are TGTGCCAGCAGCAGCGGTCTCGGCACAGATACGCAGTATTTT.